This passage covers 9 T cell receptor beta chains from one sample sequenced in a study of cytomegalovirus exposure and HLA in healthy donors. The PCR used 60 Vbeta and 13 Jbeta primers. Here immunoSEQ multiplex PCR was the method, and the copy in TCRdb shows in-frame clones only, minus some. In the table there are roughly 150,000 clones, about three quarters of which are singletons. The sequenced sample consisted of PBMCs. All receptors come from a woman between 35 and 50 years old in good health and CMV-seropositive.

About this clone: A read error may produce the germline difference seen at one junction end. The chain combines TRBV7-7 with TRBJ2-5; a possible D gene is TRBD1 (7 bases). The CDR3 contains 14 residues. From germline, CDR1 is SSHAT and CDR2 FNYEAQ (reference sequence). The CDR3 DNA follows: TGTGCTAGCAGCTTTCGTGGAGGGGGCCAGACCCAGTACTTC. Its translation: CASSFRGGGQTQYF.

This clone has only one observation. The CDR3 sequence: CASSFGPGGTLHF. In DNA form, the CDR3 reads TGTGCCAGCAGTTTTGGCCCGGGGGGGACCCTCCACTTT. The gene calls are TRBV27 and TRBJ1-6, with a weak D call TRBD1 (5 bases). There are 13 residues in the CDR3. Trimming stripped 3 bases from V and 14 bases from J, with 14 bases between. CDR1 and CDR2 from the germline V gene are MNHEY and SMNVEV (reference sequence).

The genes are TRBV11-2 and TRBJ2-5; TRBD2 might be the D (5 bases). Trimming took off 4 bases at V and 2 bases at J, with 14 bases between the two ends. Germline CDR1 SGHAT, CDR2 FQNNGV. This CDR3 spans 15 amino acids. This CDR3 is CASSSVGAVQETQYF. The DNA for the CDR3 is TGTGCCAGCAGCTCTGTCGGAGCGGTTCAAGAGACCCAGTACTTC.

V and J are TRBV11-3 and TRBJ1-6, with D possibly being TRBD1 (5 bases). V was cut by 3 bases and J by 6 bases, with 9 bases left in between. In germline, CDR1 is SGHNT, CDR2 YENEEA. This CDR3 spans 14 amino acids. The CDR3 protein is CASSLGPANSPLHF. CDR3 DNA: TGTGCCAGCAGCTTGGGGCCCGCTAATTCACCCCTCCACTTT.

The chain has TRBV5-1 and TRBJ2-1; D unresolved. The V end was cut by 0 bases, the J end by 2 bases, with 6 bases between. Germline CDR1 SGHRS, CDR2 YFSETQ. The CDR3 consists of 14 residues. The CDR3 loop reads CASSLDNTYNEQFF. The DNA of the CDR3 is TGCGCCAGCAGCTTGGACAATACCTACAATGAGCAGTTCTTC.

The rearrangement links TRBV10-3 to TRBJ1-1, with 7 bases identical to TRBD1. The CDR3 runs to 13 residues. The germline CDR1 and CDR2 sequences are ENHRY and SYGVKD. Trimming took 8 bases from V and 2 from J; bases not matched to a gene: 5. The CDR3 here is CAIGRDRNTEAFF. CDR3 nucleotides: TGTGCCATCGGCCGGGACAGAAACACTGAAGCTTTCTTT.

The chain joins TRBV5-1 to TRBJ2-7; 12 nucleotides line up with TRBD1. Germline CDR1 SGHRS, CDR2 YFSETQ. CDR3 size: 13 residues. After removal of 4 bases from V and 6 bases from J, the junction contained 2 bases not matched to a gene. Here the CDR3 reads CASSLGQGAEQYF. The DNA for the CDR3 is TGCGCCAGCAGCCTGGGACAGGGGGCCGAGCAGTACTTC.

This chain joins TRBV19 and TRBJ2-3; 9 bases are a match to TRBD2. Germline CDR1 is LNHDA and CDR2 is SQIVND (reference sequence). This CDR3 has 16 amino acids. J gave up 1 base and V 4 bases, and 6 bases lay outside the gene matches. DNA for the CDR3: TGTGCCAGTAGTACGAAGACTAGCGGCGGCACAGATACGCAGTATTTT. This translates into CASSTKTSGGTDTQYF.

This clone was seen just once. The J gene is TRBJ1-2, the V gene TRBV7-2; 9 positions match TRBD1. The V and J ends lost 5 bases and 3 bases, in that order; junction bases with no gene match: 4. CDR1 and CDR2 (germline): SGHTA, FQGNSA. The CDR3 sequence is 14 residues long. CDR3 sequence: CASSPRTGDYGYTF. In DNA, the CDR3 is TGTGCCAGCAGCCCTAGGACAGGGGACTATGGCTACACCTTC.